The 3 T cell receptor beta chains presented below share a single source sample, sequenced in a study of control samples from healthy donors and cancer patients. The data were produced by immunoSEQ multiplex PCR, yet TCRdb's version contains in-frame clones alone and is incomplete. Of 85,000 to 95,000 clones listed, approximately 91% are singletons. Sequencing was carried out using blood. These receptors originate from a young woman in good health.

The V and J genes are TRBV24-1 and TRBJ1-6, with TRBD1 identical over 7 bases. CDR3 size: 16 residues. Looked up from germline, CDR1 is KGHDR and CDR2 is SFDVKD. With V trimmed by 5 bases and J by 7 bases, 10 bases remained unmatched. CDR3 in amino acids: CATSVPPTGQNSPLHF. CDR3 coding DNA: TGTGCCACCAGTGTCCCGCCGACAGGGCAAAATTCACCCCTCCACTTT.

V gene TRBV2 combines with J gene TRBJ1-5; tentative D call: TRBD1 (6 bases). V was trimmed by 6 bases and J by 7 bases, leaving 19 bases between them. CDR1 SNHLY and CDR2 FYNNEI come from the germline V gene. The CDR3 has 15 amino acids. The CDR3 region has the DNA TGTGCCAGCAGCTATAACACAGGGTTCGGGCAGCCCCAGCATTTT. Encoded protein: CASSYNTGFGQPQHF. Combining the CDR3 with reference TRBV2 and TRBJ1-5 gives the whole variable domain EPEVTQTPSHQVTQMGQEVILRCVPISNHLYFYWYRQILGQKVEFLVSFYNNEISEKSEIFDDQFSVERPDGSNFTLKIRSTKLEDSAMYFCASSYNTGFGQPQHFGDGTRLSIL.

This chain links TRBV5-1 with TRBJ1-1; D is unresolved. The germline V gene encodes CDR1 SGHRS and CDR2 YFSETQ. The CDR3 totals 14 residues. V lost 7 bases to trimming and J lost 0 bases, with 13 bases between them. CDR3 sequence (DNA): TGCGCCAGCGCAGCCGGCGGCATGAACACTGAAGCTTTCTTT. Amino acids: CASAAGGMNTEAFF.